This T cell receptor (beta chain) was observed in a study of T cell repertoires in cytomegalovirus infection. Study-level background: Both a matching HLA type and CMV infection were indicated by public TCR beta signatures.

This CDR3 is 14 amino acids long. Per the germline V gene, CDR1 is DFQATT and CDR2 is SNEGSKA (reference sequence). The ends lost 2 bases at V and 6 bases at J; junction bases unmatched: 3. TCRdb itself ran the reads through MiXCR, one entry per CDR3 protein. This table has about 570,000 distinct CDR3 sequences, about 40% appearing once. This clonotype was counted between two and nine times. What it recognizes is unknown. The receptor was derived from a human donor in good health (CMV status not recorded). Some clones in this sample may be carry-over from other donors' samples. The starting material was cultured PBMCs, obtained from culture after CMV antigen stimulation. J is TRBJ2-2 and V is TRBV20-1, with TRBD2 matching over 10 bases. CDR3 sequence reads: CSARLAGDPGELFF. DNA for the CDR3: TGCAGTGCTAGACTAGCGGGAGACCCCGGGGAGCTGTTTTTT.